This is a list of T cell receptor beta chains from one sample in a study of identical twins. TCRdb re-called the 5' RACE reads with MiXCR, one entry per CDR3 protein. Here the sample spans fewer than 900,000 distinct CDR3 sequences, 21% being singletons. The sample also formed part of further work on T cells expressing NK-cell markers.

What was sequenced was PBMCs. The receptors stem from a woman aged 18-29 years in good health. Both conserved end residues are part of each CDR3. The D gene is left open where the match is weak. The size of a clone is reported for some rows only, either as once, few or many, or as a class for expanded clones.

size	length	V	J	D	DNA	CDR3
many	15	TRBV7-2	TRBJ2-1	TRBD2	TGTGCCAGCAGCTCTCGGGAGGGCCTCAACAATGAGCAGTTCTTC	CASSSREGLNNEQFF
few	14	TRBV20-1	TRBJ2-7	TRBD2	TGCAGTGCCGGGACTAGCGGGAGGGTCGACGAGCAGTACTTC	CSAGTSGRVDEQYF
few	8	TRBV20-1	TRBJ1-2	NA	TGCAGCGTTTATGGCTACACCTTC	CSVYGYTF
few	16	TRBV4-2	TRBJ1-2	TRBD1	TGTGCCAGCAGTCCAAGCCGGGACAGTTCTCCCTATGGCTACACCTTC	CASSPSRDSSPYGYTF
few	12	TRBV15	TRBJ1-5	NA	TGTGCCACCAGCAGCATAAGAGGGCCCCAGCATTTT	CATSSIRGPQHF
NA	13	TRBV29-1	TRBJ1-1	NA	TGCAGCGTCGACAGGACGATGAACACTGAAGCTTTCTTT	CSVDRTMNTEAFF
NA	12	TRBV12-3/TRBV12-4	TRBJ2-1	NA	TGTGCCAGCAGGAACAGCTACAATGAGCAGTTCTTC	CASRNSYNEQFF
many	14	TRBV9	TRBJ1-6	NA	TGTGCCAGCAGCCCCTTACTTTATAATTCACCCCTCCACTTT	CASSPLLYNSPLHF
many	14	TRBV10-1	TRBJ2-3	NA	TGCGCCAGCAGTGAGCTTGGACGAGGAGATACGCAGTATTTT	CASSELGRGDTQYF
few	15	TRBV15	TRBJ2-1	NA	TGTGCCACCAGCAGAGGTAGCGGAGCTTACAATGAGCAGTTCTTC	CATSRGSGAYNEQFF
NA	11	TRBV5-1	TRBJ1-1	NA	TGCGCCAGCAGGACCGGTTCTGAAGCTTTCTTT	CASRTGSEAFF
many	12	TRBV12-3/TRBV12-4	TRBJ2-2	NA	TGTGCCAGCAGCCCGGACACCGGGGAGCTGTTTTTT	CASSPDTGELFF
many	11	TRBV7-9	TRBJ2-1	NA	TGTGCCACCCCCTTGCACAATGAGCAGTTCTTC	CATPLHNEQFF
NA	15	TRBV6-1	TRBJ2-1	TRBD2	TGTGTCAGCAGAAAGGGACTAGCGAACTACAATGAGCAGTTCTTC	CVSRKGLANYNEQFF
NA	15	TRBV7-6	TRBJ2-7	NA	TGTGCCAGCAGCCCGCGGGGGCGCCTCTCCTACGAGCAGTACTTC	CASSPRGRLSYEQYF
NA	17	TRBV20-1	TRBJ2-1	TRBD2	TGCAGTGCTGGGGGGACCGAGACTAGCGGGATATACAATGAGCAGTTCTTC	CSAGGTETSGIYNEQFF
many	14	TRBV27	TRBJ1-2	NA	TGTGCCAGCAGTTTATCCAAAACAGGGAGTCGCTACACCTTC	CASSLSKTGSRYTF
many	15	TRBV19	TRBJ2-1	TRBD1	TGTGCCAGTAGTACCAGGGGGCTCTCCTACAATGAGCAGTTCTTC	CASSTRGLSYNEQFF